Listed below are T cell receptor beta chains from one sample, sequenced in a study of blood T cell repertoires in COVID-19. The repertoire was sequenced with immunoSEQ multiplex PCR; TCRdb's copy has only in-frame clones and lacks some. The sample contains about 43,000 clones, around 87% of which appear only once. The specimen sequenced was peripheral blood. Every receptor here comes from a man aged 40-50 years with COVID-19, enrolled during active disease. Both conserved end residues are part of each CDR3. D genes are given only for firm matches. Not every row has a clone size; where given, it reads once, few, many or a size class.

d_call | clone_size | j_call | v_call | cdr3_aa | cdr3_nt
- | - | TRBJ2-3 | TRBV20-1 | CSASIWDSADTQYF | TGCAGTGCTAGTATTTGGGACTCCGCAGATACGCAGTATTTT
TRBD1 | - | TRBJ1-4 | TRBV6-5 | CASSLRWDRWNEKLFF | TGTGCCAGCAGTTTGCGGTGGGACAGATGGAATGAAAAACTGTTTTTT
TRBD2 | - | TRBJ2-5 | TRBV2 | CASSKGASGRAFETQYF | TGTGCCAGCAGCAAAGGGGCTAGCGGGAGGGCCTTTGAGACCCAGTACTTC
TRBD2 | - | TRBJ2-7 | TRBV30 | CAWSVFGGAYEQYF | TGTGCCTGGAGTGTATTCGGGGGGGCCTACGAGCAGTACTTC
TRBD1 | - | TRBJ2-2 | TRBV19 | CASSIQGALNTGELFF | TGTGCCAGTAGTATACAGGGGGCCCTGAACACCGGGGAGCTGTTTTTT
TRBD2 | - | TRBJ2-4 | TRBV7-2 | CASSQGLAGGQNIQYF | TGTGCCAGCAGCCAGGGACTAGCGGGGGGACAAAACATTCAGTACTTC
TRBD2 | - | TRBJ2-1 | TRBV7-8 | CASSLASSGSTVYNEQFF | TGTGCCAGCAGCTTAGCTTCTAGCGGGAGTACAGTATACAATGAGCAGTTCTTC
- | - | TRBJ1-1 | TRBV11-2 | CASSLGPQATEAFF | TGTGCCAGCAGCTTAGGTCCACAGGCCACTGAAGCTTTCTTT
- | - | TRBJ2-3 | TRBV18 | CASSPPTGTSTDTQYF | TGTGCCAGCTCACCACCCACGGGGACTAGCACAGATACGCAGTATTTT
- | once | TRBJ1-1 | TRBV29-1 | CSVESGQGTTEAFF | TGCAGCGTTGAGAGTGGTCAGGGGACCACTGAAGCTTTCTTT
- | - | TRBJ1-2 | TRBV19 | CASSISGENYGYTF | TGTGCCAGTAGTATCTCAGGGGAGAACTATGGCTACACCTTC
- | - | TRBJ1-2 | TRBV9 | CASSLGPQDYNYGYTF | TGTGCCAGCAGCCTAGGCCCCCAGGACTACAACTATGGCTACACCTTC
- | - | TRBJ2-5 | TRBV7-9 | CASSLGRLETDQYF | TGTGCCAGCAGCTTGGGGAGGCTGGAGACCGACCAGTACTTC
- | - | TRBJ1-1 | TRBV23-1 | CASSQSAGDTEAFF | TGCGCCAGCAGTCAATCGGCGGGGGACACTGAAGCTTTCTTT
- | few | TRBJ1-6 | TRBV5-4 | CASSLNEQYNSPLHF | TGTGCCAGCAGCTTGAACGAACAGTATAATTCACCCCTCCACTTT
TRBD2 | - | TRBJ2-1 | TRBV19 | CASSPSGGVIYNEQFF | TGTGCCAGTAGTCCAAGCGGGGGCGTCATTTACAATGAGCAGTTCTTC
- | - | TRBJ2-2 | TRBV18 | CASSPVRGDTGELFF | TGTGCCAGCTCACCAGTCAGGGGCGACACCGGGGAGCTGTTTTTT
TRBD1 | - | TRBJ2-1 | TRBV7-9 | CASSLARGQGTYNEQFF | TGTGCCAGCAGCTTAGCGCGGGGACAGGGGACCTACAATGAGCAGTTCTTC
- | - | TRBJ2-2 | TRBV6-5 | CASSPPPPGELFF | TGTGCCAGCAGTCCTCCCCCCCCCGGGGAGCTGTTTTTT
TRBD1 | - | TRBJ2-2 | TRBV27 | CASSFDPGDRGVDTGELFF | TGTGCCAGCAGTTTTGACCCAGGGGACAGGGGTGTAGACACCGGGGAGCTGTTTTTT
TRBD2 | - | TRBJ2-3 | TRBV2 | CASRAGLAGGSDTQYF | TGTGCCAGCAGAGCCGGACTAGCGGGAGGATCGGATACGCAGTATTTT
TRBD1 | - | TRBJ2-7 | TRBV3-1/TRBV3-2 | CASTRTGGRLPYEQYF | TGTGCCAGCACTCGGACAGGGGGGCGCCTCCCCTACGAGCAGTACTTC
TRBD1 | - | TRBJ1-2 | TRBV12-3/TRBV12-4 | CASTWTGYGYTF | TGTGCCAGCACCTGGACAGGGTATGGCTACACCTTC
- | - | TRBJ2-3 | TRBV3-1/TRBV3-2 | CASSQEARSQYF | TGTGCCAGCAGCCAAGAAGCGAGGTCACAGTATTTT
- | - | TRBJ2-7 | TRBV6-5 | CASSLDYSYEQYF | TGTGCCAGCAGTTTGGACTACTCCTACGAGCAGTACTTC
TRBD1 | - | TRBJ2-7 | TRBV30 | CAWRLGQGYEQYF | TGTGCCTGGCGACTGGGACAGGGGTACGAGCAGTACTTC
- | - | TRBJ1-6 | TRBV19 | CASSIEGPSSPLHF | TGTGCCAGTAGTATAGAGGGCCCGAGTTCACCCCTCCACTTT
- | - | TRBJ2-7 | TRBV27 | CASSLARASLYEQYF | TGTGCCAGCAGTTTAGCCAGGGCGTCCCTCTACGAGCAGTACTTC
- | - | TRBJ1-4 | TRBV28 | CASSSPPGSREKLFF | TGTGCCAGCAGTTCTCCCCCCGGGTCGAGGGAAAAACTGTTTTTT
- | - | TRBJ2-1 | TRBV21-1 | CASSKARAGGPHEQFF | TGTGCCAGCAGCAAAGCGAGAGCGGGGGGGCCTCATGAGCAGTTCTTC
- | - | TRBJ1-3 | TRBV5-5 | CASSLMRSSGNTIYF | TGTGCCAGCAGCTTGATGCGTAGCTCTGGAAACACCATATATTTT
- | - | TRBJ2-6 | TRBV4-1 | CASSQAPEFAMANVLTF | TGCGCCAGCAGCCAAGCGCCGGAGTTCGCTATGGCCAACGTCCTGACTTTC
TRBD1 | - | TRBJ1-3 | TRBV2 | CASSEIGTGELRNTIYF | TGTGCCAGCAGTGAAATTGGGACAGGGGAATTACGAAACACCATATATTTT
- | - | TRBJ2-7 | TRBV19 | CASSGSYEQYF | TGTGCCAGTAGCGGCTCCTACGAGCAGTACTTC
- | - | TRBJ2-7 | TRBV5-6 | CASSLAMGLATYEQYF | TGTGCCAGCAGCTTGGCCATGGGGCTGGCCACCTACGAGCAGTACTTC
- | - | TRBJ2-2 | TRBV7-6 | CASGDLTGNTGELFF | TGTGCCAGCGGTGACTTGACAGGGAACACCGGGGAGCTGTTTTTT
TRBD2 | - | TRBJ2-3 | TRBV10-3 | CAISESAEAGRGGIDTQYF | TGTGCCATCAGTGAGTCCGCTGAGGCGGGCCGCGGGGGGATAGATACGCAGTATTTT
- | - | TRBJ1-4 | TRBV29-1 | CSVQQGANEKLFF | TGCAGCGTCCAACAGGGAGCTAATGAAAAACTGTTTTTT
TRBD2 | - | TRBJ2-5 | TRBV24-1 | CATSDPAGGLETQYF | TGTGCCACCAGTGATCCAGCGGGAGGGTTGGAGACCCAGTACTTC
- | - | TRBJ1-5 | TRBV2 | CASRQTVSNQPQHF | TGTGCCAGCAGACAGACAGTTAGCAATCAGCCCCAGCATTTT
TRBD1 | once | TRBJ1-5 | TRBV19 | CASDRADNQPQHF | TGTGCCTCGGACAGGGCTGACAATCAGCCCCAGCATTTT
- | - | TRBJ1-1 | TRBV20-1 | CSARPGTEAFF | TGCAGTGCTAGGCCGGGGACTGAAGCTTTCTTT
- | - | TRBJ1-2 | TRBV27 | CASSSSGKPGYTF | TGTGCCAGCAGTTCCTCGGGGAAGCCAGGCTACACCTTC
- | - | TRBJ2-1 | TRBV7-9 | CASSLAYGNEQFF | TGTGCCAGCAGCTTAGCGTACGGGAATGAGCAGTTCTTC
- | - | TRBJ1-2 | TRBV18 | CASSDSAGVYGYTF | TGTGCCAGCTCGGACAGTGCAGGGGTCTATGGCTACACCTTC
- | - | TRBJ2-4 | TRBV5-6 | CASSLRGLAKNIQYF | TGTGCCAGCAGCTTGCGAGGTTTAGCCAAAAACATTCAGTACTTC
- | - | TRBJ2-3 | TRBV14 | CASSPMGHTDTQYF | TGTGCCAGCAGCCCCATGGGCCATACAGATACGCAGTATTTT
TRBD2 | - | TRBJ2-3 | TRBV13 | CASSAPSSGTDTQYF | TGTGCCAGCAGCGCCCCATCTAGCGGTACAGATACGCAGTATTTT
TRBD1 | - | TRBJ2-3 | TRBV7-3 | CASSAGQGVSTDTQYF | TGTGCCAGCAGCGCTGGACAGGGGGTGAGCACAGATACGCAGTATTTT
- | - | TRBJ1-1 | TRBV29-1 | CSAIRDTEAFF | TGCAGCGCTATCCGGGACACTGAAGCTTTCTTT
- | - | TRBJ2-2 | TRBV10-3 | CAIFGGDRGRTGELFF | TGTGCCATCTTCGGGGGGGACAGAGGTCGGACCGGGGAGCTGTTTTTT
- | few | TRBJ2-7 | TRBV6-1 | CASSEFNYEQYF | TGTGCCAGCAGTGAGTTCAACTACGAGCAGTACTTC
- | - | TRBJ2-3 | TRBV29-1 | CSVESLGSGSTDTQYF | TGCAGCGTTGAATCTCTGGGGTCGGGGAGCACAGATACGCAGTATTTT
- | - | TRBJ2-1 | TRBV4-1 | CASSPLGVGDEQFF | TGCGCCAGCAGCCCCCTCGGCGTTGGAGATGAGCAGTTCTTC
TRBD1 | - | TRBJ1-2 | TRBV3-1/TRBV3-2 | CASSLGTGVYGYTF | TGTGCCAGCAGCCTAGGGACAGGGGTCTATGGCTACACCTTC